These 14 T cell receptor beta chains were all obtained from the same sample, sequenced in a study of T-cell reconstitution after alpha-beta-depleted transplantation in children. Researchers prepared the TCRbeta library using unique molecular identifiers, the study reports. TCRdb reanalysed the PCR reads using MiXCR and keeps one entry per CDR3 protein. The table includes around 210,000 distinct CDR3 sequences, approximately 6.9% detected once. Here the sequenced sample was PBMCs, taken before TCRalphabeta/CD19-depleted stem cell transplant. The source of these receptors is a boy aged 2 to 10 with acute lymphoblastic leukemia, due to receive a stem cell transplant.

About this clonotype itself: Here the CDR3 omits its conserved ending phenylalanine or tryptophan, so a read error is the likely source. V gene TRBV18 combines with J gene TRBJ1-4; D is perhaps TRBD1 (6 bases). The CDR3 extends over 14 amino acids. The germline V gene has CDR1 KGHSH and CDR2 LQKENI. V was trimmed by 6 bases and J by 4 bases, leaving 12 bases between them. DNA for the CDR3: TGTGCCAGCTCTCCCAGGGGCAATAATGAAAAACTGTTTTAT. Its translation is CASSPRGNNEKLFY.

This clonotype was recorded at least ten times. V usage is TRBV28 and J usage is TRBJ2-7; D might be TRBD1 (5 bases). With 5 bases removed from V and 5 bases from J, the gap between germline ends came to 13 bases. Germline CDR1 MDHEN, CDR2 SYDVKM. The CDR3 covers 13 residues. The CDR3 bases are TGTGCCAGCAGTCCCTCAGGGTCCCACGAGCAGTACTTC. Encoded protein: CASSPSGSHEQYF.

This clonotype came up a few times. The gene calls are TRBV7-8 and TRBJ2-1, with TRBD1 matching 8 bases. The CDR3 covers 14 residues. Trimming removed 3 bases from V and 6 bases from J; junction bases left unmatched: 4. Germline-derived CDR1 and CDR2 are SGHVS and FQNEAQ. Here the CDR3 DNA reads TGTGCCAGCAGCTTCGGGACAGGCAGCAATGAGCAGTTCTTC. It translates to CASSFGTGSNEQFF.

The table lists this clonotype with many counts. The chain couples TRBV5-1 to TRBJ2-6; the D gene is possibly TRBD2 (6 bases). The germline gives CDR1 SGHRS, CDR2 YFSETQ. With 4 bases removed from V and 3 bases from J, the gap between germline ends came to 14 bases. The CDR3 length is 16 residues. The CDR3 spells CASSPGGDFGANVLTF. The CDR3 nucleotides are TGCGCCAGCAGCCCGGGTGGGGACTTTGGGGCCAACGTCCTGACTTTC.

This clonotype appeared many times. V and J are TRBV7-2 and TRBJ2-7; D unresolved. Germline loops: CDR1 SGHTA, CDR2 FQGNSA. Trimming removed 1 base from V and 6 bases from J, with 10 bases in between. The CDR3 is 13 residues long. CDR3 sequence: CASSLVSDPEQYF. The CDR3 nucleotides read TGTGCCAGCAGCTTAGTTTCTGATCCCGAGCAGTACTTC.

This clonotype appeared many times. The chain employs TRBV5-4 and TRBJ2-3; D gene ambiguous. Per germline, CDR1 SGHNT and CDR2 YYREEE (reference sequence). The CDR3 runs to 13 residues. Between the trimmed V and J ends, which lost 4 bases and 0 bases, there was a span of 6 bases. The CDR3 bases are TGTGCCAGCAGCGTAACTAGCACAGATACGCAGTATTTT. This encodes CASSVTSTDTQYF.

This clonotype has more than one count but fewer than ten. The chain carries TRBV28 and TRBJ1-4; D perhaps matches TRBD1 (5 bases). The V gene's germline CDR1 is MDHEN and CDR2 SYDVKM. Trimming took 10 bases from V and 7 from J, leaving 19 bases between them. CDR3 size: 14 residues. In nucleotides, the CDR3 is TGTGCCACCGCTAAGGGGCCGGCCAGTGAAAAACTGTTTTTT. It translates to CATAKGPASEKLFF.

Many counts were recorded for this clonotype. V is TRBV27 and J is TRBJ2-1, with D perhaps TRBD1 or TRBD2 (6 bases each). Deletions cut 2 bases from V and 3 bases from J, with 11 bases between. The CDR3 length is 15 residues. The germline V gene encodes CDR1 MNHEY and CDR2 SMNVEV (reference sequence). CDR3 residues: CASSLRGAHYNEQFF. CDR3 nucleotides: TGTGCCAGCAGTTTAAGGGGGGCCCACTACAATGAGCAGTTCTTC.

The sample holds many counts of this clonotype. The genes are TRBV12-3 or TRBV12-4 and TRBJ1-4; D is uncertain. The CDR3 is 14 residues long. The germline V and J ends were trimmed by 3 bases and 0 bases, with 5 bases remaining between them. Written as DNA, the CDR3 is TGTGCCAGCAGTTTGCTGGCAACTAATGAAAAACTGTTTTTT. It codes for CASSLLATNEKLFF.

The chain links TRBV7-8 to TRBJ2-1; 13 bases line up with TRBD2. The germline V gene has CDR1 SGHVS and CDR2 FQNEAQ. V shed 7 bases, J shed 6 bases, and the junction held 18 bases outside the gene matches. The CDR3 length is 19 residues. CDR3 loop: CASTSTGGRLAGGRNEQFF. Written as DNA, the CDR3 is TGTGCCAGCACCTCCACCGGGGGACGACTAGCGGGAGGACGCAATGAGCAGTTCTTC.

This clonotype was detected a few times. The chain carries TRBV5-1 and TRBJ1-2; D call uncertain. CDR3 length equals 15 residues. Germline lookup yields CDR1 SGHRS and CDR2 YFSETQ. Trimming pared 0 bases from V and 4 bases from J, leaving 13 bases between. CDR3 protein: CASSLAGDVSYGYTF. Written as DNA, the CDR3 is TGCGCCAGCAGCTTGGCTGGGGATGTTAGCTATGGCTACACCTTC.

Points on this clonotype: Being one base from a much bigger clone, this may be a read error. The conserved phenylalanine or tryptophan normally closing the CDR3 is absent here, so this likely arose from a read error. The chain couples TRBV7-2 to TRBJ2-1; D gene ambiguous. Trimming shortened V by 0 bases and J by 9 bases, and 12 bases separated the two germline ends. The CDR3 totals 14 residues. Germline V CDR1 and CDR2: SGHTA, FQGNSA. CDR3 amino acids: CASSLAGIYSEQFL. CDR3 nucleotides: TGTGCCAGCAGCTTAGCGGGGATATATAGTGAGCAGTTCCTC.

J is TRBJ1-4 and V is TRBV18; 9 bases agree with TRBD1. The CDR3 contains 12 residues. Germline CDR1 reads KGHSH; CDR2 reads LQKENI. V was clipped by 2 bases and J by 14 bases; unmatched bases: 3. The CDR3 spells CASSPSGTGLFF. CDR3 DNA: TGTGCCAGCTCACCATCCGGGACAGGGCTGTTTTTT.

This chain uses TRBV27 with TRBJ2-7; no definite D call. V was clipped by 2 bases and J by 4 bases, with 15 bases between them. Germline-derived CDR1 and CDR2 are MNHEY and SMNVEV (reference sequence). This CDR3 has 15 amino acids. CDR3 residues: CASSLKLRGWYEQYF. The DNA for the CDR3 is TGTGCCAGCAGTTTAAAGTTAAGAGGTTGGTACGAGCAGTACTTC.